This T cell receptor beta chain stems from a study of blood T cell repertoires in COVID-19. Study-wide background: Sample material is recorded as cDNA or gDNA derived from T cells, B-cell-depleted T cells, or PBMCs.

Data came from immunoSEQ multiplex PCR; TCRdb stores just in-frame clones and leaves some out. The sample shows 15,000 to 20,000 clones, roughly 89% of them seen only once. The germline V gene encodes CDR1 MNHEY and CDR2 SVGAGI. The CDR3 has 14 amino acids. Trimming shortened V by 5 bases and J by 2 bases, and 9 bases separated the two germline ends. This clone was seen once. The TCR comes from a man aged 55 to 69 with active COVID-19. The V gene is TRBV6-5, the J gene TRBJ2-2; D possibly corresponds to TRBD1 (5 bases). The sample comprised peripheral blood. CDR3 region: CASSTGRNTGELFF. The CDR3 coding sequence is TGTGCCAGCAGTACAGGTAGAAACACCGGGGAGCTGTTTTTT.